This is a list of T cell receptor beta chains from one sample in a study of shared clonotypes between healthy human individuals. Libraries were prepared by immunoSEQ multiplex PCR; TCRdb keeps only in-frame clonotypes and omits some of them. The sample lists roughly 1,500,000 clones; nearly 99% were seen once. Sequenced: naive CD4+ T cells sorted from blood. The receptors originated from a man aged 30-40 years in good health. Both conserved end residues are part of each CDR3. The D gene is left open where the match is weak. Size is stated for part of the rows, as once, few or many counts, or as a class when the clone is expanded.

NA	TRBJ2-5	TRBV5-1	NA	CASRGGTEETQYF	TGCGCCAGCAGGGGCGGGACAGAAGAGACCCAGTACTTC
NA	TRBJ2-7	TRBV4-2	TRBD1	CASSQDQGQGNYEQYF	TGTGCCAGCAGCCAAGATCAAGGACAGGGGAACTACGAGCAGTACTTC
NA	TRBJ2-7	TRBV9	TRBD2	CASSVGLAPGEQYF	TGTGCCAGCAGCGTGGGACTAGCGCCAGGCGAGCAGTACTTC
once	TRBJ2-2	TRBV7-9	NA	CASSLFRGPGELFF	TGTGCCAGCAGCTTATTTCGGGGCCCCGGGGAGCTGTTTTTT
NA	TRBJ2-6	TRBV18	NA	CASSPDSGANVLTF	TGTGCCAGCTCACCAGATTCTGGGGCCAACGTCCTGACTTTC
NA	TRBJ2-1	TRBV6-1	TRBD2	CASSVDPGGYNEQFF	TGTGCCAGCAGTGTTGACCCGGGGGGATACAATGAGCAGTTCTTC
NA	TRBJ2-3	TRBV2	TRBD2	CASTRGLSTDTQYF	TGTGCCAGCACGAGGGGACTAAGCACAGATACGCAGTATTTT
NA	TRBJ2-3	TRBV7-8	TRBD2	CASSRGSGRARWTDTQYF	TGTGCCAGCAGCCGAGGTAGCGGGAGGGCCAGGTGGACAGATACGCAGTATTTT
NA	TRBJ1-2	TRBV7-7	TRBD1	CASSHGTATHYGYTF	TGTGCCAGCAGCCATGGGACAGCGACGCACTATGGCTACACCTTC
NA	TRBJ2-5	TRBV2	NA	CASIYQETQYF	TGTGCCAGCATATACCAAGAGACCCAGTACTTC
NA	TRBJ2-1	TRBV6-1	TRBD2	CASSVAGLSYNEQFF	TGTGCCAGCAGCGTAGCGGGTTTATCCTACAATGAGCAGTTCTTC
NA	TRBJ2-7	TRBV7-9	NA	CASSLVFPHEQYF	TGTGCCAGCAGCTTAGTCTTTCCCCACGAGCAGTACTTC
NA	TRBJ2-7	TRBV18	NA	CASSPGTVFAYEQYF	TGTGCCAGCTCACCCGGGACGGTTTTTGCCTACGAGCAGTACTTC